The 13 T cell receptor beta chains below come from one sample, sequenced in a study of technical replicates of blood from several donors. The table came from immunoSEQ multiplex PCR; TCRdb's copy has only in-frame clones and leaves some out. The sample contains fewer than 95,000 clones, 90% to 95% of which appear only once. The specimen sequenced was T cells isolated from PBMCs. The source of these receptors is a human donor in good health.

The chain couples TRBV5-4 to TRBJ2-2; 7 bases line up with TRBD1. The germline V gene has CDR1 SGHNT and CDR2 YYREEE (reference sequence). Trimming took 3 bases from V and 7 from J; bases not matched to a gene: 6. The CDR3 consists of 14 residues. CDR3 sequence: CASSSGTDNGELFF. CDR3 in DNA: TGTGCCAGCAGCTCCGGGACAGACAACGGGGAGCTGTTTTTT.

The CDR3 reads CASSSRGEQFF. CDR3 sequence (DNA): TGTGCCAGCAGCTCCCGGGGAGAGCAGTTCTTC. The chain combines TRBV7-2 with TRBJ2-1; a possible D gene is TRBD2 (5 bases). Trimming stripped 4 bases from V and 10 bases from J, with 8 bases between. The CDR3 consists of 11 residues. Germline CDR1 reads SGHTA; CDR2 reads FQGNSA.

The V and J genes are TRBV27 and TRBJ2-2; 13 bases fit TRBD2. The length of the CDR3 is 19 residues. Germline loops: CDR1 MNHEY, CDR2 SMNVEV (reference sequence). Trimming cost V 0 bases and J 2 bases; bases outside gene matches: 6. The DNA for the CDR3 is TGTGCCAGCAGTTTATCTGGACTAGCGGGAGTGGGCAACACCGGGGAGCTGTTTTTT. Translated: CASSLSGLAGVGNTGELFF.

The V gene is TRBV27, the J gene TRBJ1-1; possibly TRBD1 for D (5 bases). V was pared by 9 bases and J by 6 bases, with 14 bases between. CDR1 is MNHEY, CDR2 SMNVEV, per germline (reference sequence). The CDR3 consists of 12 residues. As DNA, the CDR3 is TGTGCCAGTGGAGGGGTATCGGCTGAAGCTTTCTTT. Its translation is CASGGVSAEAFF.

There are a few counts of this clone. The CDR3, as DNA: TGTGCCAGCTCACCGGGAGGGGTAGATTCACCCCTCCACTTT. Translation gives CASSPGGVDSPLHF. The chain employs TRBV18 and TRBJ1-6, with D perhaps TRBD1 (5 bases). V lost 3 bases to trimming and J lost 8 bases, with 11 bases between them. In germline, CDR1 is KGHSH, CDR2 LQKENI. The CDR3 runs 14 residues.

J is TRBJ2-1 and V is TRBV2, with 11 bases aligning to TRBD2. CDR1 and CDR2 (germline): SNHLY, FYNNEI. The V segment lost 4 bases and the J segment 4 bases; nucleotides outside the gene matches: 3. This CDR3 contains 15 residues. CDR3 amino acids: CASSVSSGRYNEQFF. Written as DNA, the CDR3 is TGTGCCAGCAGTGTTTCTAGCGGGAGGTACAATGAGCAGTTCTTC.

The CDR3 loop is CASSSTQGADNTEAFF. Written as DNA, the CDR3 is TGTGCCAGCAGCTCGACTCAGGGGGCAGACAACACTGAAGCTTTCTTT. The J gene is TRBJ1-1, the V gene TRBV13, with TRBD1 matching over 8 bases. There are 16 residues in the CDR3. Per the germline V gene, CDR1 is PRHDT and CDR2 is FYEKMQ (reference sequence). The V segment lost 4 bases and the J segment 2 bases; nucleotides outside the gene matches: 9.

The J gene is TRBJ1-2, the V gene TRBV5-5, with 8 nucleotides matching TRBD1. V dropped 5 bases and J dropped 0; count of bases not matched to a gene: 12. The CDR3 runs to 17 residues. Germline-derived CDR1 and CDR2 are SGHKS and YYEKEE (reference sequence). The CDR3 protein is CASSPRGPQLANYGYTF. The DNA of the CDR3 is TGTGCCAGCAGTCCCAGGGGGCCCCAGCTGGCTAACTATGGCTACACCTTC.

Remarks on this clone: Germline and junction disagree at one end, which may indicate a read error. V gene TRBV29-1 combines with J gene TRBJ2-7; D is perhaps TRBD1 (7 bases). This CDR3 is built from 13 residues. Germline lookup yields CDR1 SQVTM and CDR2 ANQGSEA. In DNA, the CDR3 is TGCAGCGTTGAAGTGGGGAGGAAGACAGGGCTCCTCTTC. It translates to CSVEVGRKTGLLF.

The chain's CDR3 is CASSLTGQGLETQYF. For the CDR3, the DNA is TGTGCCAGCAGCTTAACGGGACAGGGCTTGGAGACCCAGTACTTC. The chain carries TRBV7-9 and TRBJ2-5; 9 bases fit TRBD1. The CDR3 has 15 amino acids. J was trimmed by 5 bases and V by 2 bases; bases with no gene match: 6. Per germline, CDR1 SEHNR and CDR2 FQNEAQ (reference sequence).

The genes are TRBV7-9 and TRBJ2-3, with 8 bases matching TRBD1. The CDR3 runs 15 residues. The germline CDR1 and CDR2 sequences are SEHNR and FQNEAQ (reference sequence). Losses at the gene ends were 2 bases for V and 3 bases for J; bases not matched to a gene: 4. The CDR3 loop is CASSLKQGETDTQYF. CDR3 nucleotides: TGTGCCAGCAGCTTAAAACAGGGGGAAACAGATACGCAGTATTTT.

The chain is built from TRBV2 and TRBJ2-2; TRBD2 agrees at 9 bases. The CDR3 has 16 amino acids. CDR1 is SNHLY and CDR2 is FYNNEI in the germline V gene. The junction had 11 bases not matched to a gene; V was cut back by 6 bases and J by 6 bases. CDR3: CASRQISGRSAGELFF. The CDR3 nucleotides read TGTGCCAGCAGACAAATTAGCGGGAGATCAGCCGGGGAGCTGTTTTTT.

This clone appeared a few times. The V and J genes are TRBV5-1 and TRBJ1-1, with 7 positions matching TRBD1. This CDR3 has 15 residues. The junction had 6 bases not matched to a gene; V was cut back by 0 bases and J by 4 bases. Germline lookup yields CDR1 SGHRS and CDR2 YFSETQ. The CDR3: CASSLGLQGSTEAFF. CDR3 in DNA: TGCGCCAGCAGCTTGGGCTTACAGGGGAGCACTGAAGCTTTCTTT.